The clone carrying this T cell receptor (beta chain) appeared once. Its specificity is unknown. This sample was included in a study of cytomegalovirus exposure and HLA in healthy donors. Findings and limits, study-wide: Among the sequence variants, a highly shared cluster was likely an artifact of sequencing. Common viral pathogens seemed, in a later analysis, to connect with several of the most significant clusters. Generally TCR sequences proved uncommon, though certain public TCRs appeared in numerous donors.

V was shortened by 6 bases and J by 2 bases, with 10 bases between the two germline ends. The CDR3 contains 13 residues. Germline CDR1 and CDR2: MNHEY and SMNVEV (reference sequence). Researchers ran the PCR with 60 Vbeta and 13 Jbeta primers. Assay: immunoSEQ multiplex PCR; the TCRdb copy retains only in-frame clones and omits some. The table records roughly 130,000 clones, about four fifths of them present only once. The clonotype comes from a male donor in good health and CMV-seropositive. Material for sequencing was PBMCs. The chain joins TRBV27 to TRBJ1-1; no firm D call. For the CDR3, the DNA is TGTGCCAGCAGCTCTTGGGCTAACACTGAAGCTTTCTTT. As protein: CASSSWANTEAFF.